This passage covers 26 T cell receptor beta chains from one sample sequenced in a study of T cell responses to AZD1222 COVID-19 vaccine. The table came from immunoSEQ multiplex PCR; TCRdb's copy has only in-frame clones and leaves some out. Of 100,000 to 150,000 clones listed, more than 90% were seen once; the top ten hold 1% to 1.3%. Sequenced material: peripheral blood, taken 28 days after the second AZD1222 dose. These receptors originate from an adult who received the AZD1222 COVID-19 vaccine.

This clone was detected only a few times. This chain joins TRBV5-1 and TRBJ2-5; D not certain. The CDR3 consists of 15 residues. Germline CDR1 and CDR2: SGHRS and YFSETQ. The V and J ends lost 0 bases and 0 bases respectively, with 9 bases between them. The CDR3 loop reads CASSLEYGDQETQYF. The DNA of the CDR3 is TGCGCCAGCAGCTTGGAGTATGGAGACCAAGAGACCCAGTACTTC.

The chain employs TRBV11-2 and TRBJ2-1; D possibly corresponds to TRBD1 (6 bases). V gave up 5 bases and J gave up 1 base, with 15 bases separating them. CDR3 length equals 16 residues. The germline gives CDR1 SGHAT, CDR2 FQNNGV. In DNA, the CDR3 is TGTGCCAGCAGCATCCGTGGGGGCGCGTCCTACAATGAGCAGTTCTTC. Translated, it gives CASSIRGGASYNEQFF.

The chain is built from TRBV7-2 and TRBJ2-1; 7 bases are shared with TRBD2. The CDR3 is 14 amino acids. The germline V gene encodes CDR1 SGHTA and CDR2 FQGNSA. J gave up 4 bases and V 3 bases, and 3 bases lay outside the gene matches. The chain's CDR3 is CASSLRRGYNEQFF. CDR3 bases: TGTGCCAGCAGCTTGAGGCGGGGGTACAATGAGCAGTTCTTC.

The genes are TRBV19 and TRBJ1-2, with D perhaps TRBD1 (6 bases). This CDR3 spans 15 amino acids. From germline, CDR1 is LNHDA and CDR2 SQIVND (reference sequence). With 8 bases removed from V and 7 bases from J, the gap between germline ends came to 23 bases. In DNA, the CDR3 is TGTGCCAGTTTCCCTTGGGGGGCCGCGACGGGTGGCTACACCTTC. Amino acids: CASFPWGAATGGYTF.

Points on this clone: Additional DNA sequences in this sample encode the identical CDR3. The chain employs TRBV11-3 and TRBJ1-5; D gene uncertain. Germline V gene lookup returns CDR1 SGHNT and CDR2 YENEEA. This CDR3 is built from 13 residues. Trimming removed 0 bases at V and 4 bases at J, with 4 bases between. The CDR3 sequence is CASSLDGNQPQHF. As DNA, the CDR3 is TGTGCCAGCAGCTTAGACGGAAATCAGCCCCAGCATTTT.

The CDR3 sequence: CASAGVGTEAFF. For the CDR3, the DNA is TGTGCCAGCGCTGGGGTAGGCACTGAAGCTTTCTTT. This chain uses TRBV27 with TRBJ1-1; no clear D gene. This CDR3 has 12 residues. Trimming pared 8 bases from V and 4 bases from J, leaving 11 bases between. In germline, CDR1 is MNHEY, CDR2 SMNVEV (reference sequence).

This clone was seen a single time. The V and J genes are TRBV18 and TRBJ2-1; 7 nucleotides line up with TRBD2. Germline V gene lookup returns CDR1 KGHSH and CDR2 LQKENI. V lost 1 base, J lost 10 bases, and 4 bases stayed unmatched. The CDR3 length is 13 residues. CDR3 residues: CASSPRLAEEQFF. In nucleotides, the CDR3 is TGTGCCAGCTCACCACGGCTAGCGGAAGAGCAGTTCTTC.

The rearrangement uses TRBV27 and TRBJ1-2; 9 bases are shared with TRBD1. Germline-derived CDR1 and CDR2 are MNHEY and SMNVEV (reference sequence). Unmatched junction bases numbered 13, after V lost 7 bases and J lost 4 bases. The CDR3 runs to 16 residues. CDR3 in amino acids: CASTPLGDRASYGYTF. For the CDR3, the DNA is TGTGCCAGCACCCCCTTAGGGGACAGGGCTAGCTATGGCTACACCTTC.

The rearrangement links TRBV9 to TRBJ2-2, with D possibly TRBD2 on 5 matching bases. Trimming took off 2 bases at V and 9 bases at J, with 17 bases between the two ends. Per germline, CDR1 SGDLS and CDR2 YYNGEE. The CDR3 runs 15 residues. The CDR3 protein is CASSVAYGSTRELFF. The CDR3 DNA reads TGTGCCAGCAGCGTGGCATACGGGTCGACTAGGGAGCTGTTTTTT.

This sequence joins TRBV11-2 and TRBJ2-3; D may be TRBD1 (5 bases). Between the trimmed V and J ends, which lost 3 bases and 0 bases, there was a span of 7 bases. Germline assignment: CDR1 SGHAT and CDR2 FQNNGV. The CDR3 loop spans 14 amino acids. As DNA, the CDR3 is TGTGCCAGCAGCTTTGACAGAAGCACAGATACGCAGTATTTT. This encodes CASSFDRSTDTQYF.

This chain links TRBV4-3 with TRBJ2-5, with TRBD2 matching 9 bases. The V gene's germline CDR1 is LGHNA and CDR2 YSLEER. The CDR3 covers 14 residues. J lost 3 bases, V lost 3 bases, and 2 bases had no gene match. In nucleotides, the CDR3 is TGCGCCAGCAGCCAGCGGGAGGGGGAAGAGACCCAGTACTTC. It yields the protein CASSQREGEETQYF.

This sequence joins TRBV11-3 and TRBJ2-1; unclear D gene. The length of the CDR3 is 12 residues. Trimming removed 5 bases at V and 12 bases at J, with 14 bases between. The germline gives CDR1 SGHNT, CDR2 YENEEA. The CDR3 sequence is CASSPSLGSQFF. Written as DNA, the CDR3 is TGTGCCAGCAGCCCGTCCCTGGGGTCGCAGTTCTTC.

The gene calls are TRBV7-2 and TRBJ2-5; 11 nucleotides line up with TRBD1. CDR1 is SGHTA, CDR2 FQGNSA, per germline. CDR3 size: 16 residues. V trimming: 5 bases; J trimming: 6 bases; junction bases outside the gene matches: 11. The CDR3 coding sequence is TGTGCCAGCAGCCCTGGGGGACAGGGGGTTTTCCAGACCCAGTACTTC. Protein product: CASSPGGQGVFQTQYF.

The rearrangement links TRBV6-5 to TRBJ2-5, with D possibly TRBD1 on 5 matching bases. V was cut by 6 bases and J by 3 bases, with 8 bases left in between. CDR3 size: 12 residues. The germline V gene encodes CDR1 MNHEY and CDR2 SVGAGI. The CDR3 region has the DNA TGTGCCAGCAGAGTGGACAAAGAGACCCAGTACTTC. Translated: CASRVDKETQYF.

The rearrangement uses TRBV2 and TRBJ1-1; no firm D call. The CDR3 is made up of 12 amino acids. Between the trimmed V and J ends, which lost 6 bases and 1 base, there was a span of 6 bases. Germline V gene lookup returns CDR1 SNHLY and CDR2 FYNNEI. CDR3 in amino acids: CASSVKNTEAFF. The CDR3 nucleotides read TGTGCCAGCAGCGTCAAGAACACTGAAGCTTTCTTT.

This chain connects TRBV20-1 to TRBJ2-1; D is unclear. Germline V gene sequence: CDR1 DFQATT, CDR2 SNEGSKA (reference sequence). The length of the CDR3 is 11 residues. The ends were cut back, 3 bases at V and 2 bases at J, with 2 bases in the middle. In nucleotides, the CDR3 is TGCAGTGCTAGGGCCTACAATGAGCAGTTCTTC. It is translated as CSARAYNEQFF.

This clone came up once. This rearrangement joins TRBV18 to TRBJ2-5, with D unclear. V shed 3 bases and J shed 5 bases, with 4 bases lying between them. The germline CDR1 and CDR2 sequences are KGHSH and LQKENI. The CDR3 runs to 11 residues. CDR3 sequence: CASSPAETQYF. CDR3 bases: TGTGCCAGCTCACCCGCGGAGACCCAGTACTTC.

The genes are TRBV19 and TRBJ2-1, with D tentatively TRBD1 (5 bases). V was cut by 4 bases and J by 5 bases, with 15 bases left in between. Germline CDR1 LNHDA, CDR2 SQIVND (reference sequence). The length of the CDR3 is 15 residues. The CDR3 DNA reads TGTGCCAGTAGTAATGCCAGGGTAGGGAACAATGAGCAGTTCTTC. Translation gives CASSNARVGNNEQFF.

The chain combines TRBV7-9 with TRBJ1-2; D unresolved. Trimming took off 6 bases at V and 6 bases at J, with 14 bases between the two ends. This CDR3 has 13 residues. Germline loops: CDR1 SEHNR, CDR2 FQNEAQ (reference sequence). Here the CDR3 reads CASRATTINGYTF. CDR3 nucleotide sequence: TGTGCCAGCAGAGCAACTACAATCAATGGCTACACCTTC.

The gene calls are TRBV12-3 or TRBV12-4 and TRBJ1-2, with no clear D. V lost 3 bases to trimming and J lost 1 base, with 0 bases between them. This CDR3 region has 11 residues. CDR3 nucleotide sequence: TGTGCCAGCAGTTTTAACTATGGCTACACCTTC. Encoded protein: CASSFNYGYTF.

The rearrangement links TRBV10-3 to TRBJ1-5; 7 bases fit TRBD1. This CDR3 region has 15 residues. CDR1 and CDR2 from the germline V gene are ENHRY and SYGVKD. The junction had 7 bases not matched to a gene; V was cut back by 4 bases and J by 4 bases. CDR3 region: CAISVGGLGNQPQHF. The CDR3 DNA is TGTGCCATCAGTGTAGGGGGCCTGGGGAATCAGCCCCAGCATTTT.

V and J are TRBV5-1 and TRBJ1-1, with 8 bases fitting TRBD1. CDR3 length equals 14 residues. CDR1 SGHRS and CDR2 YFSETQ come from the germline V gene. The J segment lost 5 bases and the V segment lost 5 bases, leaving 8 bases of the junction unmatched. The CDR3 nucleotides are TGCGCCAGCAGTCACCCTACAGGGGGGACTGAAGCTTTCTTT. This sequence encodes CASSHPTGGTEAFF.

The chain employs TRBV4-1 and TRBJ1-2; the D gene is possibly TRBD1 (5 bases). CDR1 is MGHRA, CDR2 YSYEKL, per germline. The CDR3 loop spans 14 amino acids. The germline V and J ends were trimmed by 0 bases and 8 bases, with 13 bases remaining between them. CDR3 nucleotide sequence: TGCGCCAGCAGCCAAGATTTGTCAGGGCGCGGCTACACCTTC. Translation: CASSQDLSGRGYTF.

This chain joins TRBV10-2 and TRBJ1-1; 8 positions agree with TRBD1. The CDR3 is made up of 12 amino acids. V lost 8 bases, J lost 5 bases, and 4 bases stayed unmatched. Germline CDR1 WSHSY, CDR2 SAAADI. The CDR3 DNA is TGCGCCAGCGGGACAGGAGGGACTGAAGCTTTCTTT. It specifies CASGTGGTEAFF.

The genes are TRBV5-6 and TRBJ2-5; maybe TRBD2 (7 bases). The germline gives CDR1 SGHDT, CDR2 YYEEEE. The V end lost 0 bases, the J end lost 2 bases, and 14 bases lay between the germline ends. The CDR3 has 16 residues. The CDR3 region has the DNA TGTGCCAGCAGCTTGGTAGGGGGGGCGGATCAAGAGACCCAGTACTTC. Translating it yields CASSLVGGADQETQYF.

This chain joins TRBV9 and TRBJ1-1; D call uncertain. From germline, CDR1 is SGDLS and CDR2 YYNGEE. Trimming took off 0 bases at V and 0 bases at J, with 3 bases between the two ends. CDR3 length: 13 residues. CDR3 sequence: CASSVGMNTEAFF. The CDR3 DNA reads TGTGCCAGCAGCGTAGGGATGAACACTGAAGCTTTCTTT.